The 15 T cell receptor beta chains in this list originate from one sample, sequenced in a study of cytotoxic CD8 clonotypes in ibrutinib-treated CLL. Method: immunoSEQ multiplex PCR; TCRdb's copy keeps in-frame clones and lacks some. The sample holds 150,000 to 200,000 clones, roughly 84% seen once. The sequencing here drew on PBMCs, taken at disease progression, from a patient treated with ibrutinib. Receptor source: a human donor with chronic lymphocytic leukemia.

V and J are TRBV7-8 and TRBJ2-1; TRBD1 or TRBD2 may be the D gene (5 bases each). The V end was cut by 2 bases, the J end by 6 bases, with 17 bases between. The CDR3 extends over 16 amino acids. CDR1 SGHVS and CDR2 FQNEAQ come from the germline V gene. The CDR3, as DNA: TGTGCCAGCAGCTTACCTGGACATCCCGAGGGCAATGAGCAGTTCTTC. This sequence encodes CASSLPGHPEGNEQFF.

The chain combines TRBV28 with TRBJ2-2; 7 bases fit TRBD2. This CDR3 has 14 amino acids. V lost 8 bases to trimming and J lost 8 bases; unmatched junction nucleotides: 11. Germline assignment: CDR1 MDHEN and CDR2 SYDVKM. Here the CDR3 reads CASGLGHLQGELFF. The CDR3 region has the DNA TGTGCCAGCGGACTAGGTCACTTGCAGGGGGAGCTGTTTTTT.

CDR3 bases: TGTGCCAGCAGCCAATATGGCTACAATGAGCAGTTCTTC. This translates into CASSQYGYNEQFF. This chain links TRBV16 with TRBJ2-1; no definite D call. The germline CDR1 and CDR2 sequences are KGHSY and FQNENV. V shed 1 base and J shed 3 bases, with 4 bases lying between them. The CDR3 is 13 amino acids.

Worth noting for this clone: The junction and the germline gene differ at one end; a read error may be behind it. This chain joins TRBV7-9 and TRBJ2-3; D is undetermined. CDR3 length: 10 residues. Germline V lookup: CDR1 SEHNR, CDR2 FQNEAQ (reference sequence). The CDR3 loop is CASSIDTQYF. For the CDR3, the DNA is TGTGCCAGCAGCATAGATACGCAGTATTTT. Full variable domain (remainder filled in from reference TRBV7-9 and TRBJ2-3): DTGVSQNPRHKITKRGQNVTFRCDPISEHNRLYWYRQTLGQGPEFLTYFQNEAQLEKSRLLSDRFSAERPKGSFSTLEIQRTEQGDSAMYLCASSIDTQYFGPGTRLTVL.

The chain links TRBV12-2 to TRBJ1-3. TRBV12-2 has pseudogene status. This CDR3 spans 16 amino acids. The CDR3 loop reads CASRLTEAATGNTIYF. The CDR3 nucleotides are TGTGCAAGTCGCTTAACAGAGGCGGCAACTGGAAACACCATATATTTT.

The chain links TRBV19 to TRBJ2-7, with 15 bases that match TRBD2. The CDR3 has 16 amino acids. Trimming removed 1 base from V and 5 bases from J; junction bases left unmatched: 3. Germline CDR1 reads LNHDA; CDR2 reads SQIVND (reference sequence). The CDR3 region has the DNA TGTGCCAGTAGTATAGGGACTAGCGGGAGGGTCGACGAGCAGTACTTC. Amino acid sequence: CASSIGTSGRVDEQYF.

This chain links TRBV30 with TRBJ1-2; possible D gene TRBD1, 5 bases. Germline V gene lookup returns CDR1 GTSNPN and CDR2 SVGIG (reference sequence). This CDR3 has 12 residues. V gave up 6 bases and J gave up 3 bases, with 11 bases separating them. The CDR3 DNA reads TGTGCCTGTTCCGGGACGGACTATGGCTACACCTTC. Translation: CACSGTDYGYTF.

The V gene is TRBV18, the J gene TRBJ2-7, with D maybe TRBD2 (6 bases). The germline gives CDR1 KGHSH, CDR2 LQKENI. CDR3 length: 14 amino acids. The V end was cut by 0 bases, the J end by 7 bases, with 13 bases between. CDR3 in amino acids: CASSPPSRTNEQYF. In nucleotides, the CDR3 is TGTGCCAGCTCACCACCATCCAGGACTAATGAGCAGTACTTC.

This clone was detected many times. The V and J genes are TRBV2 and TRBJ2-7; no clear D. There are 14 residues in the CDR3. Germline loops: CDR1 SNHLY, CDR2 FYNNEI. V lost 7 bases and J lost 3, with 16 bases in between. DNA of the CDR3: TGTGCCAGCAAGGGTGCCGAGAGGCACTACGAGCAGTACTTC. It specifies CASKGAERHYEQYF.

The CDR3 is CASSGTSGTSPLMVVPGELFF. The CDR3 bases are TGTGCCAGCAGCGGGACTAGCGGGACATCCCCTTTAATGGTGGTGCCCGGGGAGCTGTTTTTT. The rearrangement uses TRBV9 and TRBJ2-2, with TRBD2 matching over 12 bases. V was pared by 3 bases and J by 6 bases, with 21 bases of the junction left unmatched. Germline V gives CDR1 SGDLS, CDR2 YYNGEE. The CDR3 loop spans 21 amino acids.

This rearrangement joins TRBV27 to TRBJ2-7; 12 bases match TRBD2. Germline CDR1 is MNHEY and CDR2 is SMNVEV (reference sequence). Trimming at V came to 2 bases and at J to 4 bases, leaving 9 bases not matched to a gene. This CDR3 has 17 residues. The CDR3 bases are TGTGCCAGCAGTTTACGGGCTAGCGGGAGGGCCCCATACGAGCAGTACTTC. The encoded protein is CASSLRASGRAPYEQYF.

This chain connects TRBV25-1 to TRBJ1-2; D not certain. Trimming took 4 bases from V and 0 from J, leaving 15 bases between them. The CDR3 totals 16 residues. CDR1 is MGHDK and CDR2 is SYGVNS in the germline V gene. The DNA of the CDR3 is TGTGCCAGCAGTGGGGAGGGAGAGAAAGCTAACTATGGCTACACCTTC. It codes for CASSGEGEKANYGYTF.

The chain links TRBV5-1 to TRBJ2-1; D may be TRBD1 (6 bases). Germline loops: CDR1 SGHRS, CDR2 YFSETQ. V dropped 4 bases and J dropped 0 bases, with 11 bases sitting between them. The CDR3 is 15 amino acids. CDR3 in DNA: TGCGCCAGCAGCACATGGACAGACTCCTACAATGAGCAGTTCTTC. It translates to CASSTWTDSYNEQFF. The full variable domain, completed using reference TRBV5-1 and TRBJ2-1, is KAGVTQTPRYLIKTRGQQVTLSCSPISGHRSVSWYQQTPGQGLQFLFEYFSETQRNKGNFPGRFSGRQFSNSRSEMNVSTLELGDSALYLCASSTWTDSYNEQFFGPGTRLTVL.

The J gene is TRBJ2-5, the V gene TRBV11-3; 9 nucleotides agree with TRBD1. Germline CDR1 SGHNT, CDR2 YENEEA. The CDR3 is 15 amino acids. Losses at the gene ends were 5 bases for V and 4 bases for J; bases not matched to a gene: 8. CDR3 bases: TGTGCCAGCAGCCACACACAGGGGGCAGCAGAGACCCAGTACTTC. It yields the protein CASSHTQGAAETQYF.

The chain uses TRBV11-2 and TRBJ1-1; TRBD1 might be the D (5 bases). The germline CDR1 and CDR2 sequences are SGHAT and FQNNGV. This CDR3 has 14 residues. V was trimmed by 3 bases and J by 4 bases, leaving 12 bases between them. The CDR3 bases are TGTGCCAGCAGCTTCTTCCAGGGTACCACTGAAGCTTTCTTT. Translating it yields CASSFFQGTTEAFF.